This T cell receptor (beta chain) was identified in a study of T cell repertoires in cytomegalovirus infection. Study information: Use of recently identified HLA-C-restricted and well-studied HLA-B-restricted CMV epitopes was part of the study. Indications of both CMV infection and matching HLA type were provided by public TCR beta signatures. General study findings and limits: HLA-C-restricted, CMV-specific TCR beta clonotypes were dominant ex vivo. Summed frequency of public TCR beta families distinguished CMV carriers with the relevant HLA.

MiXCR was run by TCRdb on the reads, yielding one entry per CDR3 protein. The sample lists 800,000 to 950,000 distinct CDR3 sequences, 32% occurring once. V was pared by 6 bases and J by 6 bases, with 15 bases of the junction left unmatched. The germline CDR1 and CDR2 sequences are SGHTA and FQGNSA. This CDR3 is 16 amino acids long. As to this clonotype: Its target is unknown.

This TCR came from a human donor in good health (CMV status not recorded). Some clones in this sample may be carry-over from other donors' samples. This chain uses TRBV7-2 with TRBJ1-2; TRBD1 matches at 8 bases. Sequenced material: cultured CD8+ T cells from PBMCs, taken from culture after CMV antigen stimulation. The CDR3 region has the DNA TGTGCCAGCAGTCTCTTTGGGGACAGGAGAGGGGATGGCTACACCTTC. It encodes CASSLFGDRRGDGYTF. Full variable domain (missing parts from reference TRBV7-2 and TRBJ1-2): GAGVSQSPSNKVTEKGKDVELRCDPISGHTALYWYRQSLGQGLEFLIYFQGNSAPDKSGLPSDRFSAERTGGSVSTLTIQRTQQEDSAVYLCASSLFGDRRGDGYTFGSGTRLTVV.